A single sample is the source of the 9 T cell receptor beta chains below, sequenced in a study of T cells in Graves' hyperthyroidism and ophthalmopathy. Amplification of TCR beta CDR3 regions was performed using RNA transcripts as template. With the HTBI primer set, the TCR CDR3 went through a first round of RT-PCR. One entry per CDR3 protein, called by TCRdb with MiXCR from the multiplex PCR reads. There are 270,000 or so distinct CDR3 sequences in the sample; roughly 15% occur only once, and 30% lies in the top ten. The source material was blood. Every receptor here comes from a woman aged 45-60 years with Graves' hyperthyroidism that later progressed to Graves' ophthalmopathy.

The chain links TRBV30 to TRBJ1-6; 10 bases align to TRBD1. The trim removed 3 bases at V and 9 bases at J, leaving 5 bases unmatched. CDR1 is GTSNPN, CDR2 SVGIG, per germline (reference sequence). This CDR3 is 14 amino acids long. This CDR3 is CAWRGTGEGSPLHF. DNA for the CDR3: TGTGCCTGGAGGGGGACAGGGGAAGGTTCACCCCTCCACTTT.

V and J are TRBV5-5 and TRBJ1-6; D not certain. V lost 1 base and J lost 7, with 9 bases in between. CDR1 is SGHKS and CDR2 is YYEKEE in the germline V gene (reference sequence). The CDR3 consists of 14 residues. The CDR3 nucleotides read TGTGCCAGCAGCTTGCACGGAGGGAATTCACCCCTCCACTTT. It specifies CASSLHGGNSPLHF.

This clonotype was counted many times. This chain joins TRBV6-1 and TRBJ2-5; no firm D call. Trimming pared 5 bases from V and 3 bases from J, leaving 10 bases between. Germline loops: CDR1 MNHNS, CDR2 SASEGT. CDR3 size: 13 residues. The CDR3 sequence is CASSPTTKETQYF. The CDR3 DNA is TGTGCCAGCAGTCCGACCACAAAAGAGACCCAGTACTTC.

At least ten counts were recorded for this clonotype. The chain has TRBV14 and TRBJ2-2; D unclear. Per the germline V gene, CDR1 is SGHDN and CDR2 is FVKESK. The CDR3 is 15 amino acids. Trimming stripped 2 bases from V and 2 bases from J, with 9 bases between. The chain's CDR3 is CASSQLYQNTGELFF. The CDR3 coding sequence is TGTGCCAGCAGCCAACTTTACCAAAACACCGGGGAGCTGTTTTTT.

In its sample, this clonotype was seen many times. The chain uses TRBV5-1 and TRBJ2-1; TRBD2 matches 7 bases. The CDR3 length is 15 residues. Germline V gene data show CDR1 as SGHRS and CDR2 as YFSETQ. The J segment lost 2 bases and the V segment lost 1 base, leaving 3 bases of the junction unmatched. CDR3 region: CASSLTTSAYNEQFF. DNA for the CDR3: TGCGCCAGCAGCTTGACCACTAGCGCCTACAATGAGCAGTTCTTC.

This clonotype appeared many times. The chain carries TRBV2 and TRBJ1-2; no definite D call. The CDR3 contains 14 residues. Trimming removed 2 bases at V and 0 bases at J, with 7 bases between. Germline loops: CDR1 SNHLY, CDR2 FYNNEI. The CDR3 nucleotides read TGTGCCAGCAGTGAATCCGTTTCTAACTATGGCTACACCTTC. Residues: CASSESVSNYGYTF. Combining the CDR3 with reference TRBV2 and TRBJ1-2 gives the whole variable domain EPEVTQTPSHQVTQMGQEVILRCVPISNHLYFYWYRQILGQKVEFLVSFYNNEISEKSEIFDDQFSVERPDGSNFTLKIRSTKLEDSAMYFCASSESVSNYGYTFGSGTRLTVV.

The V call is TRBV7-3, the J call TRBJ2-1; D remains ambiguous. The CDR3 contains 12 residues. Germline values: CDR1 SGHTA, CDR2 FQGTGA. The V end lost 5 bases, the J end lost 7 bases, and 9 bases lay between the germline ends. The CDR3 bases are TGTGCCAGCAGCAACGTGGGGAATGAGCAGTTCTTC. Translating gives CASSNVGNEQFF.

This clonotype came up many times. This chain connects TRBV5-1 to TRBJ1-2; TRBD1 agrees at 11 bases. CDR3 length: 14 residues. Germline loops: CDR1 SGHRS, CDR2 YFSETQ. V lost 4 bases and J lost 4; bases outside the gene matches: 3. The DNA of the CDR3 is TGCGCCAGCAGCGGACAGGGGGCGATCTATGGCTACACCTTC. Protein sequence: CASSGQGAIYGYTF. The full variable domain, with the rest looked up from reference TRBV5-1 and TRBJ1-2, is KAGVTQTPRYLIKTRGQQVTLSCSPISGHRSVSWYQQTPGQGLQFLFEYFSETQRNKGNFPGRFSGRQFSNSRSEMNVSTLELGDSALYLCASSGQGAIYGYTFGSGTRLTVV.

This chain uses TRBV6-1 with TRBJ1-4; a possible D gene is TRBD1 (5 bases). This CDR3 comprises 14 residues. Germline V gives CDR1 MNHNS, CDR2 SASEGT. Trimming took 9 bases from V and 0 from J, leaving 11 bases between them. The CDR3 loop reads CARKGATTNEKLFF. DNA for the CDR3: TGTGCCAGAAAAGGGGCAACAACTAATGAAAAACTGTTTTTT.